The clone carrying this T cell receptor beta chain was observed many times. The target antigen is unknown. This entry comes from a study of CD8 T cells in ankylosing spondylitis. Findings and limits, study-wide: Eight highly homologous variants made up a TCR beta motif, and this motif appeared characteristic of ankylosing spondylitis blood.

Each CDR3 protein gets one entry after TCRdb re-called the 5' RACE reads with MiXCR. The top ten clones hold under 20% of a sample with some 700,000 distinct CDR3 sequences, around a fifth of them seen once. In germline, CDR1 is SGHRS, CDR2 YFSETQ. Losses at the gene ends were 4 bases for V and 3 bases for J; bases not matched to a gene: 3. CDR3 length: 15 residues. The sample comprised blood, either unsorted or a sorted T cell fraction (not recorded which). The TCR sequence derives from a male donor with ankylosing spondylitis. The chain combines TRBV5-1 with TRBJ2-3; 12 nucleotides line up with TRBD2. The CDR3 loop reads CASSVTSGRTDTQYF. Here the CDR3 DNA reads TGCGCCAGCAGCGTGACTAGCGGGAGAACAGATACGCAGTATTTT.